This record concerns one T cell receptor (beta chain) sequence. This clonotype was observed a handful of times. It has no known antigen specificity. Base qualities are not recorded, but no much larger clone differs from it by a single base. CDR1 and CDR2, looked up from the germline V gene, are MNHNS and SASEGT. The CDR3 contains 14 residues, cysteine and phenylalanine counted. CDR3 DNA is the only sequence kept; it has 42 bases, read in frame from the first base. V was cut back by 7 bases and J by 1 base, leaving a gap of 14 bases between them. This entry is derived from a study of regulatory T cells in long-lasting Graves disease listed by TCRdb under 2021. Study-wide context: To count as having persistent Graves' disease, a patient had to have received antithyroid drug treatment for over 5 years with TSH receptor autoantibodies remaining persistently positive. This study used TCR sequencing and RNA sequencing of peripheral blood to compare persistent Graves' disease patients against newly diagnosed Graves' disease patients. The study took place in China and was registered as a clinical trial. A total of about 35 samples underwent TCR sequencing: about 13 from persistent and some 20 from newly diagnosed Graves' disease patients. Antithyroid drugs had been taken for about 10.3 years on average by persistent Graves' disease patients in the clinical cohort. The research as a whole found: A larger number of public clonotypes was shared among persistent patients (around 3,000) than among newly diagnosed patients (roughly 980). Lower TCR Shannon entropy and fewer highly expanded clones were observed in persistent Graves' disease patients than in newly diagnosed patients, which suggested clonal expansion. Only the TCR beta chain was sequenced and analyzed. TRBV28, TRBJ1-2 and TRBJ2-5 were preferentially used in persistent disease, while TRBV20-1 and TRBJ2-1 were favored in newly diagnosed disease. The study examined only peripheral blood because the primary lesion, thyroid tissue, could not be accessed. As a limitation, the authors acknowledged that the small sample size may reduce accuracy.

The method behind the library was multiplex PCR. The reads were generated on an Illumina HiSeq 4000. iRepertoire HTBI primers and Arm-PCR amplification of CDR3 regions were used to construct TCR beta libraries. PCR products were gel purified before sequencing. As for the original processing: A total of 62 TRBV and some 15 TRBJ segments were identified across samples and were used for gene usage analysis of CDR3 amino acid clonotypes. COPE and FqMerger were used to merge filtered high-quality paired reads into contigs. BLAST was used to align contigs to IMGT TRBV, TRBD and TRBJ reference genes, with CDR3 defined following IMGT. Any clonotype with a frequency above 0.1% was counted as a highly expanded clone. Shannon entropy was used to measure repertoire diversity, and the Gini coefficient was used to measure V-J evenness. A clonotype found in more than one individual was treated as public. TCRdb reprocessed the public reads (quality trimming at Q25 with fastp, clone calling with MiXCR) and kept in-frame beta chains. Records with the same CDR3 protein are collapsed into one entry carrying the most frequent genes and DNA. TCRdb's processing, not the authors' own work, is the source of the V and J calls. Present in this sample are a few hundred thousand distinct CDR3 sequences, about a fifth of which were seen just once. About 7% of the sample goes to the ten largest clones.

According to the study, the label for this sample's time point signals: persistent/refractory GD, antithyroid drugs over 5 years with positive TRAb. For both TCR sequencing and RNA sequencing, RNA was extracted from PBMCs using TRIzol. The diagnosis of Graves' disease was made according to American Thyroid Association guidelines. Patients were recruited from an endocrinology department in Xi'an, China. Each patient gave about 10 milliliters of peripheral blood, collected in an EDTA anticoagulant tube. PBMCs were isolated by Ficoll Paque Plus density gradient separation without further T cell sorting. An Agilent 2100 Bioanalyzer and agarose gel were used to check RNA quality, and a NanoDrop 2000 was used to measure RNA concentration.

This sequence originates from a female donor with Graves disease. Rearrangement joined TRBV6-1 to TRBJ2-7; no D gene call is confident. The input for sequencing was peripheral blood mononuclear cells (PBMCs), taken when the disease was refractory, from a patient treated with antithyroid drugs. The CDR3 sequence is CASTPYTYSYEQYF. The DNA sequence is TGTGCCAGCACGCCTTACACTTATTCCTACGAGCAGTACTTC.